The sequence of this T cell receptor (beta chain) was determined in a study of glioma-infiltrating T cells. Amplification of TCR alpha and beta CDR3 regions from RNA used iRepertoire nested multiplex PCR. Each CDR3 protein gets one entry after TCRdb re-called the multiplex PCR reads with MiXCR. The sample comprises 100,000 to 150,000 distinct CDR3 sequences, around 25% of which are singletons, and about a quarter rests with the top ten. Trimming shortened V by 5 bases and J by 9 bases, and 17 bases separated the two germline ends. There are 14 residues in the CDR3. The germline V gene encodes CDR1 MNHEY and CDR2 SVGAGI. In the case of this clonotype: This may come from a read error, since a much larger clone is one base off.

The chain is built from TRBV6-5 and TRBJ1-3; D is undetermined. This receptor was taken from a human donor with low-grade glioma or glioblastoma, undergoing nonglioma brain surgery, or in good health (not recorded which). The specimen was glioma tissue, nonneoplastic brain tissue, or PBMCs (not recorded which). The DNA for the CDR3 is TGTGCCAGCAGTCGACTAAGCATCTCCGGCACCATATATTTT. This gives the protein CASSRLSISGTIYF.